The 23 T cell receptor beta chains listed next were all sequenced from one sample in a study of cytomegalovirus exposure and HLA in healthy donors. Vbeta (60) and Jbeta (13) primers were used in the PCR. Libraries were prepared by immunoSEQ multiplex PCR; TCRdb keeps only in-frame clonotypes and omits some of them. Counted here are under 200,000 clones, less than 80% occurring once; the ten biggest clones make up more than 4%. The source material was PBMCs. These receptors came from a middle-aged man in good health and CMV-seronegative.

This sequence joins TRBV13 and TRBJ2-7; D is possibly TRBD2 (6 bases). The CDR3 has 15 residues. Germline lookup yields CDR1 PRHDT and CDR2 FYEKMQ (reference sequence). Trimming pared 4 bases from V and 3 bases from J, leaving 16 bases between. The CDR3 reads CASSSSAWGVYEQYF. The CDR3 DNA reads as TGTGCCAGCAGCTCCTCGGCGTGGGGGGTCTACGAGCAGTACTTC.

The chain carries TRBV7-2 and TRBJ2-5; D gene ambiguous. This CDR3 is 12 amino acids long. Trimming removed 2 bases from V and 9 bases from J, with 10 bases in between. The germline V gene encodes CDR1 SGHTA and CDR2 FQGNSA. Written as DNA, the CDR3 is TGTGCCAGCAGCTTATGGCCGATGGCCCAGTACTTC. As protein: CASSLWPMAQYF.

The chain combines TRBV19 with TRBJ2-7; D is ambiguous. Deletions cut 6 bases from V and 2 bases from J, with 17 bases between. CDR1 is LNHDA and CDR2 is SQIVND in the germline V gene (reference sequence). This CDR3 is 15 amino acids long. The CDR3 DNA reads TGTGCCAGTAGCATGCGGCGCGACCGCCCCTACGAGCAGTACTTC. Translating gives CASSMRRDRPYEQYF.

CDR3 coding DNA: TGTGCCAGCAGAACAGCGGGTCCCGGGGAGCTGTTTTTT. It is translated as CASRTAGPGELFF. The chain recombines TRBV7-2 with TRBJ2-2; maybe TRBD2 (6 bases). Germline CDR1 and CDR2: SGHTA and FQGNSA. The CDR3 spans 13 residues. The germline V and J ends were trimmed by 6 bases and 6 bases, with 11 bases remaining between them.

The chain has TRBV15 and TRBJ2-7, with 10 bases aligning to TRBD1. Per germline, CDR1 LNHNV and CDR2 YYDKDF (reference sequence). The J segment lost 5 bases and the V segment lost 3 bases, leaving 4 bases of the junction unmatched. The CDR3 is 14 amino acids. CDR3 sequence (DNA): TGTGCCACCAGCAGTGGACAGGGGGGGAACGAGCAGTACTTC. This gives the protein CATSSGQGGNEQYF.

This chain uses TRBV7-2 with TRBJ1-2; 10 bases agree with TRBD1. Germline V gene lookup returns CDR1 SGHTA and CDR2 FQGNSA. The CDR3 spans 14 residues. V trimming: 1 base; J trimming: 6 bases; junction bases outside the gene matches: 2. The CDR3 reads CASSLGQGANGYTF. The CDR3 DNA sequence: TGTGCCAGCAGCTTAGGACAGGGGGCAAATGGCTACACCTTC.

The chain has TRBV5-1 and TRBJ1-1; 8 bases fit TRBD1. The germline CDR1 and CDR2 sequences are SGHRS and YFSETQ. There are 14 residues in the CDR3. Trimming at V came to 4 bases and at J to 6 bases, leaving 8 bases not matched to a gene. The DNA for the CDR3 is TGCGCCAGCAGCCAGATGCAGGGGGCAGCTGAAGCTTTCTTT. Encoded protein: CASSQMQGAAEAFF.

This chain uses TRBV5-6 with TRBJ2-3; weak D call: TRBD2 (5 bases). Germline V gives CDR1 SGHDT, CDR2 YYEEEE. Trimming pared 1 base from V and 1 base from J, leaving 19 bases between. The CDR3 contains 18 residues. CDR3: CASSLRIEVALRTDTQYF. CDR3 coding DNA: TGTGCCAGCAGCTTGAGGATTGAGGTAGCGCTCCGCACAGATACGCAGTATTTT.

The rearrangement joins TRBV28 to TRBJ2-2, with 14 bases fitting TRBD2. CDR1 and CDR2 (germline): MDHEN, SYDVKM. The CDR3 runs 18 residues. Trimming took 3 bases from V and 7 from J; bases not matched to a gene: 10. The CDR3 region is CASSFPTSGGAGFGELFF. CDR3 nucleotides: TGTGCCAGCAGTTTCCCGACTAGCGGGGGGGCCGGGTTCGGGGAGCTGTTTTTT.

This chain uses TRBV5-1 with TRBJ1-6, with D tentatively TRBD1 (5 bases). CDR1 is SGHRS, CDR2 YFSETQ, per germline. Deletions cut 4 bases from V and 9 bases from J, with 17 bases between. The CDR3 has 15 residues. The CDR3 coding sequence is TGCGCCAGCAGCACCAGACGGGGGGAGAGTTCACCCCTCCACTTT. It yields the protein CASSTRRGESSPLHF.

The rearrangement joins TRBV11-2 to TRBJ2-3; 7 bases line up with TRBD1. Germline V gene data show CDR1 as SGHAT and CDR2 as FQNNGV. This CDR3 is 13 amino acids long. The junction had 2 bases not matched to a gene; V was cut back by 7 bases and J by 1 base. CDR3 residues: CASKRGRTDTQYF. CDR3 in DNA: TGTGCCAGCAAGAGGGGGCGCACAGATACGCAGTATTTT. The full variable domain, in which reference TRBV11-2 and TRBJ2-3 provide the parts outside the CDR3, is EAGVAQSPRYKIIEKRQSVAFWCNPISGHATLYWYQQILGQGPKLLIQFQNNGVVDDSQLPKDRFSAERLKGVDSTLKIQPAKLEDSAVYLCASKRGRTDTQYFGPGTRLTVL.

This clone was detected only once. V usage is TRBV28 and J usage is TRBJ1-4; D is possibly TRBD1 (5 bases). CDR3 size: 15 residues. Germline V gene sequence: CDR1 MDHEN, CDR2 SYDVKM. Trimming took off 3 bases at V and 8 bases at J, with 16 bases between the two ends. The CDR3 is CASSFLRGGWEKLFF. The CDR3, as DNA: TGTGCCAGCAGTTTTCTGAGGGGAGGTTGGGAAAAACTGTTTTTT.

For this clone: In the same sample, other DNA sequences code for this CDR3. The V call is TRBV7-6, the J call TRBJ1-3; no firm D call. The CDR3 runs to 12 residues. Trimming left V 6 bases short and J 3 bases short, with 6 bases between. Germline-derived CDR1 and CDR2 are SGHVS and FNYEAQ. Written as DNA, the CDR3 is TGTGCCAGCAGTCCCAGTGGAAACACCATATATTTT. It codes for CASSPSGNTIYF.

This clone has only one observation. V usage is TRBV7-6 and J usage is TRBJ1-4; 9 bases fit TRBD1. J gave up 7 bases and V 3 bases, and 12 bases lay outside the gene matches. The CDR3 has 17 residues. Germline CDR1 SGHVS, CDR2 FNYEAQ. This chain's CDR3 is CASSFLGGTGGVEKLFF. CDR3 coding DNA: TGTGCCAGCAGCTTCTTAGGGGGAACAGGGGGCGTTGAAAAACTGTTTTTT.

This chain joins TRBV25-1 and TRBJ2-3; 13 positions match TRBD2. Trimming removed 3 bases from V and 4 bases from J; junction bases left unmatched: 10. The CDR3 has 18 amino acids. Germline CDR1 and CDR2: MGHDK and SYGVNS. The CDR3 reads CASSERTSGGVSSDTQYF. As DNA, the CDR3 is TGTGCCAGCAGTGAGAGGACTAGCGGGGGAGTGTCATCAGATACGCAGTATTTT.

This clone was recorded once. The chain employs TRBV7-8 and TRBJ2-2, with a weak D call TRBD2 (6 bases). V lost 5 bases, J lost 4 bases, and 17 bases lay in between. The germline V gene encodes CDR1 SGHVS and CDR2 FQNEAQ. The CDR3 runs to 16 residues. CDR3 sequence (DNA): TGTGCCAGCAGCGTCGGATCGGAGGGAGTCACCGGGGAGCTGTTTTTT. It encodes CASSVGSEGVTGELFF.

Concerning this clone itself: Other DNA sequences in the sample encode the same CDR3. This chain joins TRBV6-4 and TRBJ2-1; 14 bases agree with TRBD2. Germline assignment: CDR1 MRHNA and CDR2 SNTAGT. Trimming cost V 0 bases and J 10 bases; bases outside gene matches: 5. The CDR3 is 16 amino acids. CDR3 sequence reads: CASSDSTSGGAGEQFF. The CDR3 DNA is TGTGCCAGCAGTGACTCGACTAGCGGGGGGGCGGGGGAGCAGTTCTTC.

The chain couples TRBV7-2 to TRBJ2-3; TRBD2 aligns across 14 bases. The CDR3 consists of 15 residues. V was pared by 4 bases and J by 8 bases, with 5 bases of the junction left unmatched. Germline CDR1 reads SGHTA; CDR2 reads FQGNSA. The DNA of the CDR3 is TGTGCCAGCAGCTCCGTGACTAGCGGGGGGGCTACGCAGTATTTT. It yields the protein CASSSVTSGGATQYF.

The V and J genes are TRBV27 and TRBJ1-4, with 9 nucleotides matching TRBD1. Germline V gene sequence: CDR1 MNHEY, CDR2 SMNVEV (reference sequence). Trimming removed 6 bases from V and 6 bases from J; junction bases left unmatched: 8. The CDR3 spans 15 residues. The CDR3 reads CASSGRDRVHEKLFF. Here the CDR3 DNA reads TGTGCCAGCAGCGGCCGGGACAGGGTACATGAAAAACTGTTTTTT.

This CDR3 is CASSAVRDRGGYGYTF. The CDR3 DNA sequence: TGTGCCAGCAGCGCCGTCCGGGACAGGGGCGGGTATGGCTACACCTTC. The chain uses TRBV7-9 and TRBJ1-2, with 10 positions matching TRBD1. Germline V gene data show CDR1 as SEHNR and CDR2 as FQNEAQ (reference sequence). V lost 5 bases to trimming and J lost 5 bases; unmatched junction nucleotides: 11. The CDR3 consists of 16 residues. Full variable domain (rest looked up from reference TRBV7-9 and TRBJ1-2): DTGVSQNPRHKITKRGQNVTFRCDPISEHNRLYWYRQTLGQGPEFLTYFQNEAQLEKSRLLSDRFSAERPKGSFSTLEIQRTEQGDSAMYLCASSAVRDRGGYGYTFGSGTRLTVV.

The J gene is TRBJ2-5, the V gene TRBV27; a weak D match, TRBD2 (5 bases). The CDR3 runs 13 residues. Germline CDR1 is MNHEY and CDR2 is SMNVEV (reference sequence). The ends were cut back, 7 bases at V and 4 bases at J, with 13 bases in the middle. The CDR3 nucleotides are TGTGCCAGCACTACGGGATTTGGAGAGACCCAGTACTTC. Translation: CASTTGFGETQYF.

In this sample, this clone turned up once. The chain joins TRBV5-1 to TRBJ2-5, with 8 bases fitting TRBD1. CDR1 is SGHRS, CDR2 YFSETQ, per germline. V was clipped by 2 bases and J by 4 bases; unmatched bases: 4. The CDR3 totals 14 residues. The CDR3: CASSFLTGVETQYF. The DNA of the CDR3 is TGCGCCAGCAGCTTCCTGACAGGGGTAGAGACCCAGTACTTC. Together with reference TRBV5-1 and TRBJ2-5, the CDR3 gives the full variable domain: KAGVTQTPRYLIKTRGQQVTLSCSPISGHRSVSWYQQTPGQGLQFLFEYFSETQRNKGNFPGRFSGRQFSNSRSEMNVSTLELGDSALYLCASSFLTGVETQYFGPGTRLLVL.

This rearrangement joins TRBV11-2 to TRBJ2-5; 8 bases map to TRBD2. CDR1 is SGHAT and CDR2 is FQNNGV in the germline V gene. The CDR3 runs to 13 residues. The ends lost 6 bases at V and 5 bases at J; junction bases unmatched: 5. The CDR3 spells CASRSGGLETQYF. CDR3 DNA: TGTGCCAGCAGGTCGGGAGGGCTCGAGACCCAGTACTTC.